The sequence of this TCR beta chain was determined in a study of blood T cell repertoires in COVID-19. Looking at the study overall: Samples representing acute and convalescent COVID-19 were sourced from the United States, Italy and Spain. T cells, B-cell-depleted T cells, or PBMCs provided the cDNA or gDNA that served as material.

The CDR3 extends over 16 amino acids. Germline loops: CDR1 SGHVS, CDR2 FQNEAQ. Trimming removed 3 bases at V and 6 bases at J, with 20 bases between. Membership in each cohort depended on participant-reported clinical history. This clone was found a few times. Original methodology: Quantification of nucleated cells was approximated via reference gene primer amplification. Sequenced by immunoSEQ multiplex PCR; TCRdb stores in-frame clones only, minus some. Clonal size and the V and J genes are those of that table, whereas D and trimming came from the DNA. This sample has nearly 250,000 clones, with roughly 85% found just once.

The rearrangement joins TRBV7-8 to TRBJ1-2; D uncertain. The sequenced sample consisted of PBMCs or T cells enriched from blood (not recorded which). This receptor was obtained from a woman aged 45-65 years with acute COVID-19. The CDR3 DNA follows: TGTGCCAGCAGCTTCACCTTGGGCTCTCTGGTGGATGGCTACACCTTC. Translated: CASSFTLGSLVDGYTF.